This T cell receptor beta chain was obtained from a study of Ad26.COV2.S vaccination and SARS-CoV-2 variants. Study-level points and caveats: A substantial breadth of spike-specific CD8+ and CD4+ T cell responses after vaccination has been reported.

Sequenced by immunoSEQ multiplex PCR; TCRdb stores in-frame clones only, minus some. This table has about 680,000 clones, 70% to 90% appearing once. The CDR3 has 17 amino acids. V lost 5 bases to trimming and J lost 0 bases; unmatched junction nucleotides: 5. Germline CDR1 reads MGHRA; CDR2 reads YSYEKL. This sample's treatment: over 15 received Ad26.COV2.S at low or high dose, single or two shots; 5 received placebo; per-sample allocation not given. Collection of samples fell on day 63 after the first vaccine or placebo injection. Notes on this clone: Its antigen is as yet unknown.

The genes are TRBV4-1 and TRBJ2-1; TRBD2 matches 12 bases. This specimen was peripheral blood, taken in a trial of Ad26.COV2.S vaccine versus placebo. The clonotype comes from a person between 18 and 59 years old who received the Ad26.COV2.S COVID-19 vaccine or a placebo. CDR3 DNA: TGCGCCAGCAGCTGGACTAGCGGGGCGAGCTCCTACAATGAGCAGTTCTTC. This gives the protein CASSWTSGASSYNEQFF.